The 11 T cell receptor beta chains presented below share a single source sample, sequenced in a study of CD8 T cells in Susac syndrome. Reverse transcription of roughly 0.5 to 1 ug RNA was carried out with random hexamers. TCRdb passed the immunoSEQ multiplex PCR reads through MiXCR, listing each CDR3 protein once. The table lists approximately 190,000 distinct CDR3 sequences, approximately 94% of them singletons. The sample was CD4+ T cells from PBMCs. The receptors originated from a human donor in good health.

This chain connects TRBV7-9 to TRBJ2-5, with D possibly TRBD1 on 5 matching bases. Trimming left V 1 base short and J 7 bases short, with 16 bases between. Per the germline V gene, CDR1 is SEHNR and CDR2 is FQNEAQ (reference sequence). This CDR3 spans 15 amino acids. CDR3 sequence (DNA): TGTGCCAGCAGCTTAGGGACACTACAAGGATCGACCCAGTACTTC. Translated, it gives CASSLGTLQGSTQYF.

The table lists this clonotype with a count of one. The rearrangement joins TRBV3-1 to TRBJ1-1; D remains unclear. V lost 1 base and J 5 bases, leaving 8 bases between the germline ends. Germline CDR1 is LGHDT and CDR2 is YNNKEL (reference sequence). The CDR3 consists of 13 residues. CDR3 bases: TGTGCCAGCAGCCAAGGCGGAGGGACTGAAGCTTTCTTT. Its translation is CASSQGGGTEAFF.

The chain has TRBV30 and TRBJ1-4; possibly TRBD1 for D (5 bases). The CDR3 consists of 14 residues. CDR1 and CDR2 from the germline V gene are GTSNPN and SVGIG (reference sequence). V lost 5 bases and J 7 bases, leaving 17 bases between the germline ends. CDR3 sequence: CAWGIAGFSEKLFF. DNA for the CDR3: TGTGCCTGGGGTATAGCAGGGTTTTCTGAAAAACTGTTTTTT.

The V and J genes are TRBV29-1 and TRBJ1-2, with TRBD1 matching 11 bases. The V gene's germline CDR1 is SQVTM and CDR2 ANQGSEA. This CDR3 comprises 14 residues. J lost 3 bases, V lost 3 bases, and 3 bases had no gene match. CDR3 DNA: TGCAGCGTTGACAGGACAGGGGGCGACTATGGCTACACCTTC. Its protein is CSVDRTGGDYGYTF.

The chain joins TRBV12-3 or TRBV12-4 to TRBJ2-7; D call uncertain. The CDR3 is 12 residues long. V was pared by 2 bases and J by 3 bases, with 5 bases between. CDR3 sequence reads: CASSLSGYEQYV. DNA for the CDR3: TGTGCCAGCAGTTTATCGGGCTACGAGCAGTACGTC.

This sequence joins TRBV6-5 and TRBJ1-1, with D perhaps TRBD1 (5 bases). CDR3 length equals 11 residues. V was cut by 9 bases and J by 8 bases, with 13 bases left in between. Germline V gene data show CDR1 as MNHEY and CDR2 as SVGAGI. CDR3 protein: CASRGVGEAFF. In nucleotides, the CDR3 is TGTGCCAGTCGAGGGGTAGGCGAAGCTTTCTTT.

V gene TRBV28 combines with J gene TRBJ2-7; tentative D call: TRBD1 (5 bases). The CDR3 runs 14 residues. Trimming stripped 6 bases from V and 2 bases from J, with 14 bases between. Germline CDR1 is MDHEN and CDR2 is SYDVKM. The CDR3 DNA reads TGTGCCAGCAGAGAAGGGGCACCGACCTACGAGCAGTACTTC. It codes for CASREGAPTYEQYF.

Here the CDR3 reads CASSLVGAAKNIQYF. The CDR3 DNA follows: TGCGCCAGCAGCTTGGTTGGGGCGGCCAAAAACATTCAGTACTTC. The chain carries TRBV5-1 and TRBJ2-4; D possibly corresponds to TRBD1 (5 bases). V was clipped by 0 bases and J by 1 base, with 8 bases between them. The CDR3 runs to 15 residues. Germline loops: CDR1 SGHRS, CDR2 YFSETQ. The whole variable domain, filled in from reference TRBV5-1 and TRBJ2-4, reads KAGVTQTPRYLIKTRGQQVTLSCSPISGHRSVSWYQQTPGQGLQFLFEYFSETQRNKGNFPGRFSGRQFSNSRSEMNVSTLELGDSALYLCASSLVGAAKNIQYFGAGTRLSVL.

The J gene is TRBJ2-2, the V gene TRBV3-1, with D tentatively TRBD2 (5 bases). V was trimmed by 4 bases and J by 4 bases, leaving 13 bases between them. The CDR3 length is 15 residues. Germline loops: CDR1 LGHDT, CDR2 YNNKEL (reference sequence). CDR3 coding DNA: TGTGCCAGCAGCCCCCAACCGGGGTCCACCGGGGAGCTGTTTTTT. This sequence encodes CASSPQPGSTGELFF.

The chain joins TRBV6-5 to TRBJ2-7, with D perhaps matching TRBD2 (6 bases). The germline V gene has CDR1 MNHEY and CDR2 SVGAGI. This CDR3 contains 16 residues. Trimming took off 2 bases at V and 2 bases at J, with 16 bases between the two ends. CDR3: CASSYSSGGVAYEQYF. The CDR3 coding sequence is TGTGCCAGCAGTTACAGCAGTGGCGGGGTTGCCTACGAGCAGTACTTC.

This chain connects TRBV3-1 to TRBJ1-2, with D hard to call. CDR3 length: 14 amino acids. Germline lookup yields CDR1 LGHDT and CDR2 YNNKEL (reference sequence). The V gene lost 2 bases and the J gene lost 2 bases, with 9 bases spanning the gap. CDR3 region: CASSQNIANYGYTF. The CDR3 DNA is TGTGCCAGCAGCCAAAATATCGCCAACTATGGCTACACCTTC.